The 15 T cell receptor beta chains listed next were all sequenced from one sample in a study of cytomegalovirus exposure and HLA in healthy donors. This PCR relied on a set of 60 Vbeta primers and 13 Jbeta primers. Generated by immunoSEQ multiplex PCR, the TCRdb table keeps only in-frame clones and is missing some. Of approximately 150,000 clones detected, 84% appear once; the ten largest clones hold 4.8%. Sequenced material: PBMCs. Source of these receptors: a girl aged 5-17 years in good health and CMV-seropositive.

The V gene is TRBV30, the J gene TRBJ1-5, with D possibly being TRBD1 (6 bases). V was pared by 2 bases and J by 3 bases, with 8 bases between. The CDR3 totals 13 residues. The V gene's germline CDR1 is GTSNPN and CDR2 SVGIG (reference sequence). The CDR3 sequence: CAWSRDNNQPQHF. The CDR3 DNA sequence: TGTGCCTGGAGTCGGGACAACAATCAGCCCCAGCATTTT.

This clone appeared a few times. V and J are TRBV11-3 and TRBJ1-1, with D maybe TRBD1 (6 bases). From germline, CDR1 is SGHNT and CDR2 YENEEA. This CDR3 comprises 11 residues. Trimming left V 3 bases short and J 8 bases short, with 7 bases between. CDR3 nucleotides: TGTGCCAGCAGCTTTACAGGGGAAGCTTTCTTT. Its translation: CASSFTGEAFF.

This rearrangement joins TRBV19 to TRBJ1-2; D perhaps matches TRBD1 (6 bases). V lost 7 bases and J 6 bases, leaving 24 bases between the germline ends. Germline V lookup: CDR1 LNHDA, CDR2 SQIVND (reference sequence). This CDR3 is built from 16 residues. Written as DNA, the CDR3 is TGTGCCAGTAAGGAACTCATCTCCAGGGGAAGGGATGGCTACACCTTC. Encoded protein: CASKELISRGRDGYTF.

In this sample, this clone turned up a few times. An end of the junction differs from the germline gene, which may be a read error. This chain links TRBV2 with TRBJ2-7; TRBD1 aligns across 9 bases. Germline V gene data show CDR1 as SNHLY and CDR2 as FYNNEI. This CDR3 region has 12 residues. Here the CDR3 DNA reads TGTGCCAGCAGTGAAAACAGGGGGCGGCTTTCCTTC. Translating gives CASSENRGRLSF.

This rearrangement joins TRBV2 to TRBJ1-1, with D hard to call. This CDR3 has 12 residues. CDR1 is SNHLY and CDR2 is FYNNEI in the germline V gene. Trimming removed 6 bases from V and 2 bases from J, with 7 bases in between. In nucleotides, the CDR3 is TGTGCCAGCAGCCAGGATAACACTGAAGCTTTCTTT. Translated, it gives CASSQDNTEAFF.

The chain has TRBV19 and TRBJ2-5; D is unclear. From germline, CDR1 is LNHDA and CDR2 SQIVND (reference sequence). V gave up 3 bases and J gave up 4 bases, with 9 bases separating them. The length of the CDR3 is 13 residues. DNA of the CDR3: TGTGCCAGTAGTATCCCCCCCAGAGAGACCCAGTACTTC. This encodes CASSIPPRETQYF.

This clone occurred a few times. The rearrangement links TRBV9 to TRBJ1-1; tentatively, D is TRBD1 (5 bases). V was clipped by 0 bases and J by 6 bases, with 15 bases between them. The CDR3 consists of 15 residues. Germline loops: CDR1 SGDLS, CDR2 YYNGEE. Written as DNA, the CDR3 is TGTGCCAGCAGCGTAGCTCTATCCGGGGGGGCTGAAGCTTTCTTT. This translates into CASSVALSGGAEAFF. The variable domain in full, with the rest retrieved from reference TRBV9 and TRBJ1-1, is DSGVTQTPKHLITATGQRVTLRCSPRSGDLSVYWYQQSLDQGLQFLIQYYNGEERAKGNILERFSAQQFPDLHSELNLSSLELGDSALYFCASSVALSGGAEAFFGQGTRLTVV.

J is TRBJ1-1 and V is TRBV7-9, with TRBD1 matching over 8 bases. Germline CDR1 and CDR2: SEHNR and FQNEAQ (reference sequence). CDR3 length: 15 residues. The V and J ends lost 5 bases and 1 base, in that order; junction bases with no gene match: 6. The CDR3: CASSPRQGPNTEAFF. The CDR3 DNA is TGTGCCAGCAGCCCAAGACAGGGGCCGAACACTGAAGCTTTCTTT.

The V and J genes are TRBV27 and TRBJ1-1; the D is unclear. Trimming cost V 5 bases and J 4 bases, with 11 bases left between them. The CDR3 spans 13 residues. The germline gives CDR1 MNHEY, CDR2 SMNVEV (reference sequence). In DNA, the CDR3 is TGTGCCAGCAGTATCACTCGGTTCACTGAAGCTTTCTTT. This gives the protein CASSITRFTEAFF.

The table lists this clone with a count of one. For the CDR3, the DNA is TGTGCCAGCAGTCGCGGATGGACAGGGGGAAACAATCAGCCCCAGCATTTT. As protein: CASSRGWTGGNNQPQHF. This chain connects TRBV27 to TRBJ1-5, with TRBD1 matching 10 bases. The CDR3 is made up of 17 amino acids. From germline, CDR1 is MNHEY and CDR2 SMNVEV (reference sequence). V shed 5 bases and J 3 bases; nucleotides not matched to a gene: 10.

V is TRBV19 and J is TRBJ1-2, with a weak D call TRBD1 (5 bases). Trimming shortened V by 5 bases and J by 1 base, and 17 bases separated the two germline ends. The CDR3 extends over 16 amino acids. CDR1 and CDR2 from the germline V gene are LNHDA and SQIVND (reference sequence). CDR3 residues: CASSFRDGLLNYGYTF. The CDR3 nucleotides are TGTGCCAGTAGTTTCCGGGACGGACTACTTAACTATGGCTACACCTTC.

In this sample, this clone turned up once. The gene calls are TRBV9 and TRBJ1-2; D gene ambiguous. The germline V gene has CDR1 SGDLS and CDR2 YYNGEE. The CDR3 is made up of 16 amino acids. V shed 0 bases and J shed 6 bases, with 18 bases lying between them. CDR3 DNA sequence: TGTGCCAGCAGCGTAGTAGCGGCGCCCCTAGACGATGGCTACACCTTC. It translates to CASSVVAAPLDDGYTF.

A remark on this clone: At one end, the junction sequence differs from germline, possibly due to a read error. This sequence joins TRBV2 and TRBJ2-3; D uncertain. This CDR3 comprises 15 residues. Germline loops: CDR1 SNHLY, CDR2 FYNNEI. CDR3 nucleotides: TGTGCCAGCAGCGAAGACACGTATAGCACAGATACGCAGTATTTT. It is translated as CASSEDTYSTDTQYF.

The chain carries TRBV5-4 and TRBJ1-6; D is unresolved. Germline V gene lookup returns CDR1 SGHNT and CDR2 YYREEE (reference sequence). V shed 2 bases and J shed 9 bases, with 9 bases lying between them. The CDR3 totals 13 residues. For the CDR3, the DNA is TGTGCCAGCAGCTTTTTACTAGCTTCACCCCTCCACTTT. This encodes CASSFLLASPLHF.

This chain joins TRBV18 and TRBJ1-1; tentative D call: TRBD1 (5 bases). V lost 3 bases to trimming and J lost 5 bases, with 7 bases between them. CDR1 is KGHSH and CDR2 is LQKENI in the germline V gene. This CDR3 is 12 amino acids long. Written as DNA, the CDR3 is TGTGCCAGCTCACCCCAGGGAACTGAAGCTTTCTTT. This translates into CASSPQGTEAFF.